This T cell receptor beta chain stems from a study of T cells in Graves' hyperthyroidism and ophthalmopathy. Subjects aged 18 to 65 presented with newly diagnosed hyperthyroidism of less than 2 months' duration. Researchers took RNA transcripts and amplified the TCR beta CDR3 regions from them. The TCR CDR3 was amplified in a first-round RT-PCR using the HTBI primer set. Each CDR3 protein gets one entry after TCRdb re-called the multiplex PCR reads with MiXCR. Of approximately 870,000 distinct CDR3 sequences listed, 35% to 40% are singletons. This CDR3 contains 17 residues. Germline V gene lookup returns CDR1 SGHRS and CDR2 YFSETQ. V trimming: 0 bases; J trimming: 4 bases; junction bases outside the gene matches: 7.

This TCR was sampled from a man younger than 35 with Graves' hyperthyroidism. Specimen: blood. J is TRBJ2-6 and V is TRBV5-1; 7 positions agree with TRBD1. CDR3 coding DNA: TGCGCCAGCAGCTTGGAACAGGGGAACACCGGGGCCAACGTCCTGACTTTC. Amino acid sequence: CASSLEQGNTGANVLTF.